This T cell receptor beta chain was found in a study of blood T cell repertoires in COVID-19. Study as a whole: COVID-19 samples, acute and convalescent, were from the United States, Italy and Spain.

Method: immunoSEQ multiplex PCR; TCRdb's copy keeps in-frame clones and lacks some. The data show some 210,000 clones, roughly 92% seen once. This sequence was found in a man aged 60-69 years with COVID-19, enrolled during active disease. The source material was peripheral blood.

CDR3 protein: CASSMKREIGELFF. The CDR3 DNA sequence: TGTGCCAGTAGTATGAAACGCGAGATCGGGGAGCTGTTTTTT. The chain links TRBV19 to TRBJ2-2; D not resolved. Germline V gene sequence: CDR1 LNHDA, CDR2 SQIVND (reference sequence). CDR3 length equals 14 residues. V dropped 3 bases and J dropped 7 bases, with 12 bases sitting between them.